Presented here are 9 T cell receptor beta chains from one specimen sequenced in a study of CD8 T cell repertoires and HIV-1 epitope variants. Sequencing used immunoSEQ multiplex PCR; TCRdb keeps in-frame clones, though not all of them. Here the sample spans some 87,000 clones, roughly 81% being singletons. Source material: uncultured baseline CD8+ T cells from peripheral blood mononuclear cells (PBMCs). All receptors come from a male donor with HIV.

This chain uses TRBV4-1 with TRBJ2-7; 9 bases are shared with TRBD2. The germline CDR1 and CDR2 sequences are MGHRA and YSYEKL. J gave up 6 bases and V 2 bases, and 5 bases lay outside the gene matches. This CDR3 region has 14 residues. The CDR3 here is CASSQIAGVVEQYF. The CDR3 DNA reads as TGCGCCAGCAGCCAAATAGCGGGAGTTGTCGAGCAGTACTTC.

This clone appeared a single time. The V gene is TRBV12-2, the J gene TRBJ1-3. TRBV12-2 is a listed pseudogene. The CDR3 consists of 14 residues. The CDR3 DNA sequence: TGTGCAAGTCGCTTAAAGGCCCCAGGGACGAGGATATATTTT. It translates to CASRLKAPGTRIYF.

The chain is built from TRBV4-3 and TRBJ1-6, with D perhaps matching TRBD1 (6 bases). The CDR3 has 16 amino acids. Trimming shortened V by 1 base and J by 6 bases, and 13 bases separated the two germline ends. CDR1 LGHNA and CDR2 YSLEER come from the germline V gene. The CDR3: CASSQVSTGRNSPLHF. The CDR3 coding sequence is TGCGCCAGCAGCCAAGTTTCGACAGGTCGTAATTCACCCCTCCACTTT.

The gene calls are TRBV19 and TRBJ1-5; no reliable D call. Germline CDR1 and CDR2: LNHDA and SQIVND (reference sequence). The CDR3 sequence is 14 residues long. With 7 bases removed from V and 4 bases from J, the gap between germline ends came to 14 bases. The CDR3 sequence: CASTTSGRNQPQHF. The DNA for the CDR3 is TGTGCCAGTACCACCTCGGGGAGGAATCAGCCCCAGCATTTT.

This sequence joins TRBV6-5 and TRBJ2-7; 8 bases agree with TRBD2. With V trimmed by 8 bases and J by 0 bases, 6 bases remained unmatched. The germline CDR1 and CDR2 sequences are MNHEY and SVGAGI. The length of the CDR3 is 14 residues. CDR3 protein: CASSLAGFSYEQYF. The CDR3 bases are TGTGCCAGCTCCTTAGCGGGATTCTCCTACGAGCAGTACTTC.

A remark on this clone: Relative to the germline gene, one junction end is altered; a read error may explain this. The J gene is TRBJ2-1, the V gene TRBV7-7; D is perhaps TRBD2 (6 bases). This CDR3 is built from 14 residues. Per germline, CDR1 SSHAT and CDR2 FNYEAQ (reference sequence). In DNA, the CDR3 is TGTGCTAGCAGCTCGGGACTGAACGACAATGAGCAGTTCTTC. The encoded protein is CASSSGLNDNEQFF.

V is TRBV5-4 and J is TRBJ1-4; maybe TRBD1 (5 bases). The CDR3 loop spans 15 amino acids. The germline gives CDR1 SGHNT, CDR2 YYREEE (reference sequence). V shed 0 bases and J shed 5 bases, with 11 bases lying between them. The CDR3 DNA sequence: TGTGCCAGCAGCTTGGCGGGGGGAAGAAATGAAAAACTGTTTTTT. Its translation is CASSLAGGRNEKLFF.

V and J are TRBV5-1 and TRBJ2-1; D gene ambiguous. Germline V gene sequence: CDR1 SGHRS, CDR2 YFSETQ. The CDR3 extends over 14 amino acids. Trimming left V 0 bases short and J 8 bases short, with 12 bases between. The DNA for the CDR3 is TGCGCCAGCAGCTTGGGTTACGGTGCGGATGAGCAGTTCTTC. Translation gives CASSLGYGADEQFF. The variable domain in full, completed from reference TRBV5-1 and TRBJ2-1, reads KAGVTQTPRYLIKTRGQQVTLSCSPISGHRSVSWYQQTPGQGLQFLFEYFSETQRNKGNFPGRFSGRQFSNSRSEMNVSTLELGDSALYLCASSLGYGADEQFFGPGTRLTVL.

The table lists this clone with a count of one. The chain links TRBV19 to TRBJ1-6, with 8 bases lining up with TRBD1. In germline, CDR1 is LNHDA, CDR2 SQIVND (reference sequence). This CDR3 region has 16 residues. With V trimmed by 5 bases and J by 4 bases, 7 bases remained unmatched. For the CDR3, the DNA is TGTGCCAGTAGTGATGCAGACAGGGGATATAATTCACCCCTCCACTTT. It translates to CASSDADRGYNSPLHF.